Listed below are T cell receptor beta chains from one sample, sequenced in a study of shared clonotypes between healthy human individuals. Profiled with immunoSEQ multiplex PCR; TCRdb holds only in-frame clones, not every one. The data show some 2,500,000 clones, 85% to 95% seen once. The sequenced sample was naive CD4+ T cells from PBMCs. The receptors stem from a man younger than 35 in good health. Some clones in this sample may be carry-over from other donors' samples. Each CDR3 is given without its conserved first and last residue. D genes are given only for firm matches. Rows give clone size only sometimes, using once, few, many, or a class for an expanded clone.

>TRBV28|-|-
ASSLPTSRGETQY
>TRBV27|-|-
ASSRLGGVREKLF
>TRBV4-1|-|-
ASSQLSAEGVRGYT
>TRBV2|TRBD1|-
ASSDRGRQPQH
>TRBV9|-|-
ASSVVSGYGYT
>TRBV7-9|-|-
ASSLAPSPVF
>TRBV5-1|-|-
ASSLDPGTDTQY
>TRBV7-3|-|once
ASSLGAGNEQF
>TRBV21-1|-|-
ASSKARRTGHRWVQY
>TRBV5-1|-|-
ASSLTGMEDTQY
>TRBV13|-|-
ASSLGRRNEKLF
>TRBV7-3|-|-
ASSLVLGPNQPQH
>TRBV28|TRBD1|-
ASSSPTGGRREQY
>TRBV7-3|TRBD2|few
ASSLIGTSGNEQF
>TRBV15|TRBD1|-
ATSRGQGREYGYT
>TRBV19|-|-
ASRRYTGASNEKLF
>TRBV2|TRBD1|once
ASSKWTGGGIRTEAF
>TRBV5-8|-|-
ASSLGGVRTDTQY
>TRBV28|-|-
ASTLQSGLGNQPQH
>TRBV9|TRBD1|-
ASSATGTGREQY
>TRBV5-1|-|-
ATQPGGTGAYEQY
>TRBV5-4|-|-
ASSLGGNYGYT
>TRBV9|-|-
ASSVARRGTQY
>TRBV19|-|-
ASSILGGNEQF
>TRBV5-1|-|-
ASSFRGSSGNTIY
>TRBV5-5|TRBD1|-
ASSLGDRGLYTQY
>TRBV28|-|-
ASSFVQKRGNEQF
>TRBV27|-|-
ASSLLWGEKLF
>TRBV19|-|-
ATSNGLYSNQPQH
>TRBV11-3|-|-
ASSFGRAYEQY
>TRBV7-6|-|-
ASSLTATNEKLF
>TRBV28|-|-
ASTLGTWGANYGYT